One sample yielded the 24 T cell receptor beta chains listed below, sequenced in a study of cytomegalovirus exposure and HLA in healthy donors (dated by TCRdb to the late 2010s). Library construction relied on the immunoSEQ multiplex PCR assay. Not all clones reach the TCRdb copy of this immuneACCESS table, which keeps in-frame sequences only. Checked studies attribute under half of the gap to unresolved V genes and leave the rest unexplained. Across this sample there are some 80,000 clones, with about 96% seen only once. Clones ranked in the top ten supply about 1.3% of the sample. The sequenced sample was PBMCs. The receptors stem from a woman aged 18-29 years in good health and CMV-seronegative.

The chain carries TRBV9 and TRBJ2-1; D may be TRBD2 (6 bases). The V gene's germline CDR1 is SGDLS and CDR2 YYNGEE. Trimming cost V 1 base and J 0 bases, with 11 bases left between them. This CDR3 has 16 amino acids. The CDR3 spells CASSVRSGRSYNEQFF. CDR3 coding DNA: TGTGCCAGCAGCGTAAGGAGCGGGCGCTCCTACAATGAGCAGTTCTTC.

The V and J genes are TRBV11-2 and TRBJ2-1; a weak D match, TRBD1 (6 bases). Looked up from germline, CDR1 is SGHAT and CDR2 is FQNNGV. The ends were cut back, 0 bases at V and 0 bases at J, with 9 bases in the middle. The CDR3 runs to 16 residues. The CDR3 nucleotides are TGTGCCAGCAGCTTAGATGAAGGGGGCTCCTACAATGAGCAGTTCTTC. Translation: CASSLDEGGSYNEQFF. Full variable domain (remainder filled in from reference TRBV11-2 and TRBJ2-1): EAGVAQSPRYKIIEKRQSVAFWCNPISGHATLYWYQQILGQGPKLLIQFQNNGVVDDSQLPKDRFSAERLKGVDSTLKIQPAKLEDSAVYLCASSLDEGGSYNEQFFGPGTRLTVL.

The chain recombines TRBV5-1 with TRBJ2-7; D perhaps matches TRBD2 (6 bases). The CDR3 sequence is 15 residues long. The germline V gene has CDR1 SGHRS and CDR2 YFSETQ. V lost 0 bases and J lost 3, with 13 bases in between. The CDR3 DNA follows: TGCGCCAGCAGCTTGGGATCTAGCGATCACTACGAGCAGTACTTC. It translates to CASSLGSSDHYEQYF.

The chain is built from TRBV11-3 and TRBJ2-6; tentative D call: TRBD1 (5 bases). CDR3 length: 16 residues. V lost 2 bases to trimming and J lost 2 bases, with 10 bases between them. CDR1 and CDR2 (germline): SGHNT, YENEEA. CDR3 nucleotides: TGTGCCAGCAGCTTATCGGCAGGGACTGGGGCCAACGTCCTGACTTTC. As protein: CASSLSAGTGANVLTF.

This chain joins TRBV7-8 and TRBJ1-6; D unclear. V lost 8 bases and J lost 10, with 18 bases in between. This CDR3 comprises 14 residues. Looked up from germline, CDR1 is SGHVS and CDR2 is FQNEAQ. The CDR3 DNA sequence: TGTGCCAGCGAGATCGGGGATTTCAACTCACCCCTCCACTTT. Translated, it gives CASEIGDFNSPLHF.

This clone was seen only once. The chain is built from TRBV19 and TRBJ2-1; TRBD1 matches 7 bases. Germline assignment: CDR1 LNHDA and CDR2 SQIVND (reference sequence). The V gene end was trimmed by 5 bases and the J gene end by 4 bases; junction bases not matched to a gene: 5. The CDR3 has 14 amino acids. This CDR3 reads CASSQPGQYNEQFF. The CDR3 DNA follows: TGTGCCAGTAGTCAACCGGGACAGTACAATGAGCAGTTCTTC.

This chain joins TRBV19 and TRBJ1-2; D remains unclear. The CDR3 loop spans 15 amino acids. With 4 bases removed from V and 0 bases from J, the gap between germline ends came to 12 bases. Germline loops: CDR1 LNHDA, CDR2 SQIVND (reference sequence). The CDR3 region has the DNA TGTGCCAGTAGTACCACGGCGGCCTCTAACTATGGCTACACCTTC. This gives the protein CASSTTAASNYGYTF.

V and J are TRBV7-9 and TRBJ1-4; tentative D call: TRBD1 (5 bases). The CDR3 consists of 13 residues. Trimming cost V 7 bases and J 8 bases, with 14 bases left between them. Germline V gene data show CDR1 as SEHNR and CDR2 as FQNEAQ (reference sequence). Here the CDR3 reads CASNGRDREKLFF. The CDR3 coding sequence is TGTGCCAGCAATGGCAGGGATCGGGAAAAACTGTTTTTT.

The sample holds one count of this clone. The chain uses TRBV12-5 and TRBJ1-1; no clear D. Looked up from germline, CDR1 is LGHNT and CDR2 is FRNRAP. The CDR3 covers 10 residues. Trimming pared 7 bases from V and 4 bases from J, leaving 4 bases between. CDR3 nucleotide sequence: TGTGCTAGTGCCAGCACTGAAGCTTTCTTT. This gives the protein CASASTEAFF.

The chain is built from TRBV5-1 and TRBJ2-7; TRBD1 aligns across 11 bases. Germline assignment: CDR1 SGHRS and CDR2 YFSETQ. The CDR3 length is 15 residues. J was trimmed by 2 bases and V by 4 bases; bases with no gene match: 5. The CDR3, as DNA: TGCGCCAGCAGCAACGGGACAGGGGGGGCCTACGAGCAGTACTTC. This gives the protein CASSNGTGGAYEQYF.

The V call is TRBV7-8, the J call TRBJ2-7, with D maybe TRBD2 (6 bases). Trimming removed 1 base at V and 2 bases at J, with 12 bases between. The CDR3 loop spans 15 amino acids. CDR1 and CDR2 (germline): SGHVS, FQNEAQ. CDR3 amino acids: CASSLEGGRAYEQYF. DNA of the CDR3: TGTGCCAGCAGCTTAGAGGGAGGAAGGGCCTACGAGCAGTACTTC.

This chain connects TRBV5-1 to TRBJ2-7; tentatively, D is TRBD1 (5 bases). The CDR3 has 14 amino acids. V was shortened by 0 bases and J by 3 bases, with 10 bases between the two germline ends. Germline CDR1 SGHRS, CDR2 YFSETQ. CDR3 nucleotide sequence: TGCGCCAGCAGCTTGGACAGGCCGTTCTACGAGCAGTACTTC. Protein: CASSLDRPFYEQYF.

CDR3 nucleotides: TGTGCCAGCAGTGACAGGGGGTTCACTGAAGCTTTCTTT. Its translation is CASSDRGFTEAFF. This chain links TRBV2 with TRBJ1-1, with TRBD1 identical over 7 bases. The CDR3 runs 13 residues. CDR1 is SNHLY and CDR2 is FYNNEI in the germline V gene. V was clipped by 3 bases and J by 4 bases; unmatched bases: 2.

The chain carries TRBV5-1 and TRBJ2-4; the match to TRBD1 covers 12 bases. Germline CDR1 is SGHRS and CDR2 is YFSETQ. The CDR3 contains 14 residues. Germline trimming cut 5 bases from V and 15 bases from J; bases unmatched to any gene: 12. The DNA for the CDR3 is TGCGCCAGCAGACCCGGGACAGGGGGCGTTTTTGCGTACTTC. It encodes CASRPGTGGVFAYF.

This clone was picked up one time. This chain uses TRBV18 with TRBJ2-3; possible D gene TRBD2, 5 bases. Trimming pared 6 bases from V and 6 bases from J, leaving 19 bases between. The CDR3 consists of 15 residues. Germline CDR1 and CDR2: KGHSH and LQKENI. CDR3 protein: CASSPPNGESDTQYF. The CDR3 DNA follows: TGTGCCAGCTCCCCCCCCAACGGGGAGAGCGATACGCAGTATTTT.

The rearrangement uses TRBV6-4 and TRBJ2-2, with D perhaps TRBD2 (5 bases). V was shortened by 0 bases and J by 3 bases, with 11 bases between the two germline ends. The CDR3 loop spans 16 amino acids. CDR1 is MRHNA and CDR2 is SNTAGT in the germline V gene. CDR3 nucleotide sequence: TGTGCCAGCAGTGACTCGAAGGGTAGCGACACCGGGGAGCTGTTTTTT. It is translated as CASSDSKGSDTGELFF.

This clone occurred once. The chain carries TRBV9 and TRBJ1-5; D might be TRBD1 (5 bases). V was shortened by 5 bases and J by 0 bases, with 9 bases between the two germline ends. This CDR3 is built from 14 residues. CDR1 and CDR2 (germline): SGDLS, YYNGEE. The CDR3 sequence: CASSRGDSNQPQHF. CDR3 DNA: TGTGCCAGCAGTCGGGGGGATAGCAATCAGCCCCAGCATTTT.

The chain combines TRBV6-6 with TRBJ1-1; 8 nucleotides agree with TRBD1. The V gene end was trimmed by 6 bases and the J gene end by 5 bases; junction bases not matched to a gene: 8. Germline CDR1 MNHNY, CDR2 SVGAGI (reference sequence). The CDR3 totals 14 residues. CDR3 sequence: CASRKDREGTEAFF. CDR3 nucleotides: TGTGCCAGCAGGAAGGACAGGGAGGGGACTGAAGCTTTCTTT.

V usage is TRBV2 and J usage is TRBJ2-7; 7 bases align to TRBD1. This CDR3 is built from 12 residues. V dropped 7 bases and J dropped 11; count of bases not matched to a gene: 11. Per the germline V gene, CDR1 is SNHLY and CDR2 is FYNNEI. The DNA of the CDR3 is TGTGCCAGCACCGACCCCGGACAGGCAAAGTACTTC. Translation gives CASTDPGQAKYF. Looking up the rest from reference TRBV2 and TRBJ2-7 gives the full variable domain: EPEVTQTPSHQVTQMGQEVILRCVPISNHLYFYWYRQILGQKVEFLVSFYNNEISEKSEIFDDQFSVERPDGSNFTLKIRSTKLEDSAMYFCASTDPGQAKYFGPGTRLTVT.

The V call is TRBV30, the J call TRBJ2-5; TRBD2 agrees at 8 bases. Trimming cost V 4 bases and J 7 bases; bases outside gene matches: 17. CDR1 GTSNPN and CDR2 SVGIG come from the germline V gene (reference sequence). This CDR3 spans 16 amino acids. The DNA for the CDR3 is TGTGCCTGGATTGCGTGGACTAGCTCTTTAAAGGGGACCCAGTACTTC. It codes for CAWIAWTSSLKGTQYF. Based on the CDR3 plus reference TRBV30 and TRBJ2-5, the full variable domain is SQTIHQWPATLVQPVGSPLSLECTVEGTSNPNLYWYRQAAGRGLQLLFYSVGIGQISSEVPQNLSASRPQDRQFILSSKKLLLSDSGFYLCAWIAWTSSLKGTQYFGPGTRLLVL.

DNA of the CDR3: TGCAGCGGAGGGAGGACTGAAGCTTTCTTT. It codes for CSGGRTEAFF. V usage is TRBV20-1 and J usage is TRBJ1-1; unclear D gene. The CDR3 totals 10 residues. Germline V CDR1 and CDR2: DFQATT, SNEGSKA (reference sequence).

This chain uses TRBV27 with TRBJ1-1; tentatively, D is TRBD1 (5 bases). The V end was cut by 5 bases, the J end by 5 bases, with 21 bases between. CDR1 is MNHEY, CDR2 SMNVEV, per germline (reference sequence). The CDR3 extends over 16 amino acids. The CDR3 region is CASSLGATGPGTEAFF. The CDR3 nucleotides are TGTGCCAGCAGTCTAGGGGCCACAGGTCCGGGTACTGAAGCTTTCTTT.

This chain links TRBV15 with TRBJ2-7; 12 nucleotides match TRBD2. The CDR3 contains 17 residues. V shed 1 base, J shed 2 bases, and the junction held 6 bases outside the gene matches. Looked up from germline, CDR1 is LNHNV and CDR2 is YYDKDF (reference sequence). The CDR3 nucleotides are TGTGCCACCAGCAGAGGGCTAGCGGGAGGGCCTCCCTACGAGCAGTACTTC. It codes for CATSRGLAGGPPYEQYF.

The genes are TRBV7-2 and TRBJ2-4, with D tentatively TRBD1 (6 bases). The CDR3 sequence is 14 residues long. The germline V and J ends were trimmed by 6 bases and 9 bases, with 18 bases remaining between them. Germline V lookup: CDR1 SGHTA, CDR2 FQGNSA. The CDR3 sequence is CASSFDRQDVIQYF. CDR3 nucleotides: TGTGCCAGCAGTTTTGACAGGCAAGACGTCATTCAGTACTTC.